The subject of this entry is one T cell receptor beta chain. The antigen remains unidentified. The same CDR3 is also encoded by other DNA sequences in this sample. Repertoires were generated with immunoSEQ multiplex PCR, while TCRdb's copy carries only in-frame clones and drops some. The data show fewer than 120,000 clones, 85% to 95% seen once. This record comes from a study of T cell responses to AZD1222 COVID-19 vaccine. General study points: It should be noted that donors were predominantly white British and more often female, and clonal diversity was possibly underestimated.

Germline V gene lookup returns CDR1 SGHAT and CDR2 FQNNGV. This CDR3 is 13 amino acids long. V was trimmed by 3 bases and J by 0 bases, leaving 5 bases between them. The input for sequencing was peripheral blood, taken on day 0 of AZD1222 vaccination. V and J are TRBV11-2 and TRBJ1-1, with unresolved D. The sequence derives from an adult in good health. The CDR3 DNA is TGTGCCAGCAGCTTCTCGCTGAACACTGAAGCTTTCTTT. It encodes CASSFSLNTEAFF. Together with reference TRBV11-2 and TRBJ1-1, the CDR3 gives the full variable domain: EAGVAQSPRYKIIEKRQSVAFWCNPISGHATLYWYQQILGQGPKLLIQFQNNGVVDDSQLPKDRFSAERLKGVDSTLKIQPAKLEDSAVYLCASSFSLNTEAFFGQGTRLTVV.